One and the same sample provided the 26 T cell receptor beta chains below, sequenced in a study of blood T cells in healthy people across ages. Combining a sample-barcoded 5' primer with a J-beta primer mix, a second PCR ran for 7 to 11 cycles. TCRdb redid the calling of the 5' RACE reads with MiXCR, one entry per CDR3 protein. This sample has roughly 800,000 distinct CDR3 sequences, with 36% found just once. The specimen sequenced was blood. The origin of the receptors is a man between 18 and 29 years old in good health.

This clonotype was observed a handful of times. V usage is TRBV2 and J usage is TRBJ1-6; D unresolved. V lost 6 bases, J lost 9 bases, and 9 bases lay in between. Germline CDR1 and CDR2: SNHLY and FYNNEI. The CDR3 runs 12 residues. The CDR3 is CASRETSSPLHF. CDR3 bases: TGTGCCAGCAGAGAGACAAGTTCACCCCTCCACTTT.

This clonotype came up a few times. This chain connects TRBV5-1 to TRBJ1-2; D possibly corresponds to TRBD1 (5 bases). The germline gives CDR1 SGHRS, CDR2 YFSETQ. CDR3 length: 14 residues. Trimming removed 4 bases from V and 8 bases from J, with 18 bases in between. CDR3 sequence (DNA): TGCGCCAGCAGCCAGACAGTCCCCGCCGGGGGCTACACCTTC. This gives the protein CASSQTVPAGGYTF.

This rearrangement joins TRBV6-2 or TRBV6-3 to TRBJ1-1, with D possibly matching TRBD1 (5 bases). CDR3 length: 13 residues. Trimming removed 6 bases from V and 3 bases from J, with 11 bases in between. CDR1 is MNHEY and CDR2 is SVGEGT in the germline V gene. The CDR3 region has the DNA TGTGCCAGCAGACCCGACAGCTACACTGAAGCTTTCTTT. Translated: CASRPDSYTEAFF.

The table lists this clonotype with a few counts. The chain recombines TRBV24-1 with TRBJ2-5; no firm D call. The length of the CDR3 is 14 residues. The V end lost 1 base, the J end lost 4 bases, and 9 bases lay between the germline ends. CDR1 KGHDR and CDR2 SFDVKD come from the germline V gene. The CDR3 here is CATSDFPQGETQYF. For the CDR3, the DNA is TGTGCCACCAGTGATTTCCCACAAGGAGAGACCCAGTACTTC.

The sample holds a few counts of this clonotype. J is TRBJ1-1 and V is TRBV13; no reliable D call. The CDR3 is 13 residues long. Germline V lookup: CDR1 PRHDT, CDR2 FYEKMQ (reference sequence). With 4 bases removed from V and 1 base from J, the gap between germline ends came to 7 bases. The CDR3 here is CASSSWTNTEAFF. The CDR3 DNA reads TGTGCCAGCAGCTCCTGGACGAACACTGAAGCTTTCTTT.

This chain connects TRBV5-1 to TRBJ2-1; D gene uncertain. Looked up from germline, CDR1 is SGHRS and CDR2 is YFSETQ. V dropped 0 bases and J dropped 2 bases, with 12 bases sitting between them. The CDR3 consists of 16 residues. The CDR3 sequence is CASSLDRSHAYNEQFF. The DNA for the CDR3 is TGCGCCAGCAGCTTGGACCGGTCCCATGCCTACAATGAGCAGTTCTTC.

The chain links TRBV7-2 to TRBJ1-4, with TRBD1 matching over 7 bases. The germline V gene encodes CDR1 SGHTA and CDR2 FQGNSA. The CDR3 is 14 amino acids. V was pared by 1 base and J by 10 bases, with 6 bases of the junction left unmatched. CDR3 bases: TGTGCCAGCAGCTTAGGTCTTGGGGACAGAAAACTGTTTTTT. It specifies CASSLGLGDRKLFF. Full variable domain (missing parts from reference TRBV7-2 and TRBJ1-4): GAGVSQSPSNKVTEKGKDVELRCDPISGHTALYWYRQSLGQGLEFLIYFQGNSAPDKSGLPSDRFSAERTGGSVSTLTIQRTQQEDSAVYLCASSLGLGDRKLFFGSGTQLSVL.

This sequence joins TRBV6-2 or TRBV6-3 and TRBJ2-7; 7 positions agree with TRBD1. CDR3 length: 14 amino acids. V shed 2 bases, J shed 3 bases, and the junction held 4 bases outside the gene matches. Looked up from germline, CDR1 is MNHEY and CDR2 is SVGEGT. CDR3 DNA: TGTGCCAGCAGTTACCATGACAGGGACTACGAGCAGTACTTC. This translates into CASSYHDRDYEQYF.

This chain joins TRBV20-1 and TRBJ2-5; a weak D match, TRBD1 (6 bases). This CDR3 is 11 amino acids long. Germline CDR1 and CDR2: DFQATT and SNEGSKA (reference sequence). Trimming cost V 7 bases and J 5 bases, with 11 bases left between them. The CDR3 sequence: CSGTTGETQYF. The CDR3 DNA reads as TGCAGTGGGACGACAGGCGAGACCCAGTACTTC.

Only a few counts were recorded for this clonotype. The chain is built from TRBV4-2 and TRBJ1-1; D unresolved. V lost 3 bases, J lost 8 bases, and 16 bases lay in between. The CDR3 is made up of 14 amino acids. Per germline, CDR1 LGHNA and CDR2 YNFKEQ. This CDR3 is CASSQDGVYGEAFF. CDR3 DNA: TGTGCCAGCAGCCAGGATGGAGTATATGGCGAAGCTTTCTTT.

In its sample, this clonotype was seen once. At one end the junction does not follow the germline gene, possibly because of a read error. V and J are TRBV7-9 and TRBJ1-4, with TRBD1 identical over 8 bases. The CDR3 totals 15 residues. Germline V gene data show CDR1 as SEHNR and CDR2 as FQNEAQ (reference sequence). DNA for the CDR3: TGTTCCAGCAGCGACATGGACAGGGTTGAAGAAAAACTGTTTTTT. Translation: CSSSDMDRVEEKLFF.

In this sample, this clonotype turned up a few times. V is TRBV2 and J is TRBJ2-3; D is ambiguous. This CDR3 has 16 residues. Trimming shortened V by 3 bases and J by 5 bases, and 18 bases separated the two germline ends. Germline V lookup: CDR1 SNHLY, CDR2 FYNNEI. For the CDR3, the DNA is TGTGCCAGCAGTGAGTTAGGGCAAGTTTTGGGAGATACGCAGTATTTT. It is translated as CASSELGQVLGDTQYF.

This clonotype appeared many times. The chain carries TRBV5-1 and TRBJ2-3, with D hard to call. This CDR3 comprises 13 residues. The V gene lost 4 bases and the J gene lost 4 bases, with 10 bases spanning the gap. Germline CDR1 SGHRS, CDR2 YFSETQ. The CDR3, as DNA: TGCGCCAGCAGCACTTCAAGTCCAGATACGCAGTATTTT. As protein: CASSTSSPDTQYF.

The genes are TRBV7-3 and TRBJ2-2; perhaps TRBD1 as D (5 bases). The V gene lost 5 bases and the J gene lost 2 bases, with 9 bases spanning the gap. Germline values: CDR1 SGHTA, CDR2 FQGTGA. The length of the CDR3 is 14 residues. The chain's CDR3 is CASSPGYNTGELFF. The CDR3, as DNA: TGTGCCAGCAGCCCAGGGTATAACACCGGGGAGCTGTTTTTT.

The CDR3 DNA follows: TGTGCCAGCAGTCGGGACAGTCCCTACGAGCAGTACTTC. Translation gives CASSRDSPYEQYF. The genes are TRBV6-2 or TRBV6-3 and TRBJ2-7; 7 nucleotides match TRBD1. V was clipped by 5 bases and J by 2 bases; unmatched bases: 3. Germline assignment: CDR1 MNHEY and CDR2 SVGEGT. CDR3 length: 13 amino acids.

V usage is TRBV28 and J usage is TRBJ1-2, with D perhaps TRBD1 (6 bases). Trimming stripped 5 bases from V and 4 bases from J, with 14 bases between. The CDR3 is made up of 14 amino acids. The germline V gene has CDR1 MDHEN and CDR2 SYDVKM. Written as DNA, the CDR3 is TGTGCCAGCAGTACCATTAGGACAGCCTATGGCTACACCTTC. This translates into CASSTIRTAYGYTF.

In this sample, this clonotype turned up a few times. The chain joins TRBV30 to TRBJ2-7; D is tentatively TRBD1 or TRBD2 (5 bases each). The CDR3 consists of 13 residues. The ends were cut back, 2 bases at V and 2 bases at J, with 10 bases in the middle. Germline assignment: CDR1 GTSNPN and CDR2 SVGIG (reference sequence). CDR3 sequence reads: CAWSTGAAYEQYF. The CDR3 coding sequence is TGTGCCTGGAGTACCGGGGCAGCCTACGAGCAGTACTTC.

The chain has TRBV5-1 and TRBJ1-1; D call uncertain. Germline V gives CDR1 SGHRS, CDR2 YFSETQ. The CDR3 runs 13 residues. V lost 0 bases to trimming and J lost 4 bases, with 7 bases between them. The DNA of the CDR3 is TGCGCCAGCAGCTTGGAGCAGGTCACTGAAGCTTTCTTT. It translates to CASSLEQVTEAFF.

V is TRBV12-3 or TRBV12-4 and J is TRBJ2-4; no reliable D call. The DNA end is a closer match to TRBJ2-7, so the J assignment may be wrong. This CDR3 is 10 amino acids long. DNA for the CDR3: TGTGCCAGCAGTGGAAGCGAGCAGTACTTC. Amino acids: CASSGSEQYF.

The chain has TRBV20-1 and TRBJ1-2, with D hard to call. This CDR3 is 15 amino acids long. Germline CDR1 reads DFQATT; CDR2 reads SNEGSKA (reference sequence). V gave up 0 bases and J gave up 2 bases, with 13 bases separating them. The chain's CDR3 is CSARDQSAANYGYTF. Here the CDR3 DNA reads TGCAGTGCTAGAGATCAGTCGGCGGCGAACTATGGCTACACCTTC.

This clonotype was detected only a few times. The chain has TRBV20-1 and TRBJ1-5; D is unresolved. CDR3 length: 13 amino acids. Per the germline V gene, CDR1 is DFQATT and CDR2 is SNEGSKA (reference sequence). Trimming stripped 5 bases from V and 3 bases from J, with 11 bases between. CDR3 loop: CSAHAGSNQPQHF. CDR3 coding DNA: TGCAGTGCTCACGCAGGTTCCAATCAGCCCCAGCATTTT.

This clonotype showed up many times. The rearrangement links TRBV29-1 to TRBJ1-1; D perhaps matches TRBD1 (6 bases). With 3 bases removed from V and 5 bases from J, the gap between germline ends came to 16 bases. Germline values: CDR1 SQVTM, CDR2 ANQGSEA. This CDR3 comprises 14 residues. CDR3 DNA: TGCAGCGTTGATAGGGCAGGGGAAGGAACTGAAGCTTTCTTT. Protein product: CSVDRAGEGTEAFF.

In nucleotides, the CDR3 is TGCAGTGCTAGCAATATCGGGACGGATAACTATGGCTACACCTTC. It encodes CSASNIGTDNYGYTF. The chain uses TRBV20-1 and TRBJ1-2; weak D call: TRBD1 (5 bases). CDR1 is DFQATT, CDR2 SNEGSKA, per germline (reference sequence). V lost 3 bases to trimming and J lost 1 base, with 15 bases between them. The CDR3 covers 15 residues.

V is TRBV5-1 and J is TRBJ2-5, with D possibly TRBD1 on 6 matching bases. The V gene lost 1 base and the J gene lost 0 bases, with 10 bases spanning the gap. CDR3 length equals 15 residues. The germline V gene has CDR1 SGHRS and CDR2 YFSETQ. CDR3 sequence: CASSLLGADQETQYF. The CDR3 nucleotides are TGCGCCAGCAGCTTGTTGGGGGCCGACCAAGAGACCCAGTACTTC.

About this clonotype itself: This may stem from a read error, because a much larger clone lies one nucleotide away. The chain recombines TRBV11-1 with TRBJ2-5, with D tentatively TRBD1 (6 bases). V shed 5 bases and J shed 3 bases, with 13 bases lying between them. Germline lookup yields CDR1 SGHAT and CDR2 FQDESV (reference sequence). This CDR3 contains 14 residues. In DNA form, the CDR3 reads TGTGCCAGCAGCCCACAGGGCCTGGAAGAGACCCAGTACTTC. Amino acids: CASSPQGLEETQYF. The variable domain in full, completed from reference TRBV11-1 and TRBJ2-5, reads EAEVAQSPRYKITEKSQAVAFWCDPISGHATLYWYRQILGQGPELLVQFQDESVVDDSQLPKDRFSAERLKGVDSTLKIQPAELGDSAMYLCASSPQGLEETQYFGPGTRLLVL.

This clonotype has a single count. V is TRBV3-1 and J is TRBJ1-1; D is undetermined. The germline CDR1 and CDR2 sequences are LGHDT and YNNKEL (reference sequence). The CDR3 length is 15 residues. Trimming pared 4 bases from V and 0 bases from J, leaving 12 bases between. The CDR3 spells CASSRTREMNTEAFF. CDR3 coding DNA: TGTGCCAGCAGCCGAACAAGGGAAATGAACACTGAAGCTTTCTTT.